A selection of T cell receptor beta chains follows, all from one sample in a study of blood T cells in healthy people across ages. TCRdb ran MiXCR on the 5' RACE reads and lists one entry per CDR3 protein. This table has 2 million or so distinct CDR3 sequences, 49% appearing once. The sequenced sample was blood. The receptor source for this set is a woman between 40 and 50 years old in good health. The CDR3 runs from the conserved cysteine through the conserved F or W.

j_call | v_call | cdr3_aa
TRBJ1-5 | TRBV2 | CASSEATGIQPQHF
TRBJ1-1 | TRBV20-1 | CSAWYRGQSEAFF
TRBJ2-3 | TRBV7-2 | CASSFGQIPSTDTQYF
TRBJ2-3 | TRBV6-1 | CASSDPRGADTQYF
TRBJ2-3 | TRBV4-3 | CASSQGGHNTDTQYF
TRBJ1-6 | TRBV13 | CASTPSGTGGNNSPLHF
TRBJ2-3 | TRBV10-3 | CAISESSTDTQYF
TRBJ2-3 | TRBV4-3 | CASSQLAGGTPSTDTQYF
TRBJ2-3 | TRBV29-1 | CSVGVTANTDTQYF
TRBJ2-5 | TRBV3-1 | CASSQVQGEQYF